This TCR beta chain was sequenced during a study of control samples from healthy donors and cancer patients. Profiled with immunoSEQ multiplex PCR; TCRdb holds only in-frame clones, not every one. The data show 100,000 to 150,000 clones, with roughly 87% seen just once and around 2% held by the top ten. The receptor comes from a man younger than 35 in good health. Sequenced: blood.

The DNA for the CDR3 is TGTGCCACCAGCAGAGAAAGCGGGGGCAGTAGGAACGAGCAGTACTTC. Translation: CATSRESGGSRNEQYF. J is TRBJ2-7 and V is TRBV15, with 8 bases identical to TRBD2. The J segment lost 5 bases and the V segment lost 0 bases, leaving 9 bases of the junction unmatched. CDR3 length: 16 amino acids. Per the germline V gene, CDR1 is LNHNV and CDR2 is YYDKDF (reference sequence).